This TCR beta chain came from a study of blood T cell repertoires in COVID-19. Study context: The analysed material was cDNA or gDNA that came from T cells, B-cell-depleted T cells, or PBMCs.

In the original analysis: Cell counts per sample came from amplifying reference gene primers. Data came from immunoSEQ multiplex PCR; TCRdb stores just in-frame clones and leaves some out. That table is the source of V, J and clone size, and D and trimming were worked out from the DNA. The repertoire holds 350,000 or so clones, with over 75% as singletons. Living in about two dozen US areas, the participants were between about 18 and 100 years of age. Participants reported their clinical history, and cohort assignment relied on those reports. The CDR3 loop spans 13 amino acids. Germline assignment: CDR1 SGHDT and CDR2 YYEEEE. V was clipped by 5 bases and J by 4 bases; unmatched bases: 5.

This rearrangement joins TRBV5-6 to TRBJ1-2; 7 bases fit TRBD1. Sequencing used PBMCs or T cells enriched from blood (not recorded which). The origin of this receptor is a woman under 40 who had recovered from COVID-19. The CDR3 protein is CASSSDRAYGYTF. CDR3 bases: TGTGCCAGCAGTTCCGACAGGGCCTATGGCTACACCTTC.